This T cell receptor beta chain was captured in a study of OX40 agonist ivuxolimab in advanced cancers. The CDR3 has 14 residues. Germline V CDR1 and CDR2: SGHRS, YFSETQ. J gave up 5 bases and V 0 bases, and 0 bases lay outside the gene matches. TCRdb keeps only in-frame clones here, not all; method: immunoSEQ multiplex PCR. This repertoire shows around 75,000 clones, about 90% found once; its top ten account for about 2.1%. The receptor's source is an adult with an advanced solid tumor such as melanoma, head and neck, liver or kidney cancer. Sequenced here: CD4+ or CD8+ T cells sorted from blood, sampled in a trial of the OX40 agonist ivuxolimab. The genes are TRBV5-1 and TRBJ2-2; 8 bases are shared with TRBD2. The DNA for the CDR3 is TGCGCCAGCAGCTTGGGACTAGCGACCGGGGAGCTGTTTTTT. Protein product: CASSLGLATGELFF.